These 19 T cell receptor beta chains originate from one sample sequenced in a study of a mutant IDH1 vaccine in newly diagnosed glioma. Profiling relied on immunoSEQ multiplex PCR, and the TCRdb table lists in-frame clones only, not all of them. This sample has 100,000 to 150,000 clones; around 80% occur once, and the top ten carry 4.5% to 5.5%. No cognate antigen is known for these TCRs. Regarding time point: week 11, during vaccination. Vaccinated patients received 300 ug of mutant IDH1 20-mer peptide per dose, with topical imiquimod. Specimen: PBMCs, collected from a glioma patient whose treatment included an IDH1 peptide vaccine. All receptors come from a man aged 35 to 55 with glioma.

This clone has more than one count but fewer than ten. The chain couples TRBV6-4 to TRBJ2-3; 8 nucleotides agree with TRBD2. After removal of 4 bases from V and 2 bases from J, the junction contained 2 bases not matched to a gene. Germline loops: CDR1 MRHNA, CDR2 SNTAGT. CDR3 length: 14 amino acids. The CDR3 loop is CASSAGGATDTQYF. For the CDR3, the DNA is TGTGCCAGCAGTGCGGGGGGGGCCACAGATACGCAGTATTTT.

This chain uses TRBV27 with TRBJ2-7; possible D gene TRBD1, 5 bases. The ends were cut back, 4 bases at V and 2 bases at J, with 12 bases in the middle. The germline V gene has CDR1 MNHEY and CDR2 SMNVEV (reference sequence). CDR3 size: 14 residues. The CDR3 region is CASSSSRGPYEQYF. CDR3 bases: TGTGCCAGCAGTTCCTCTAGGGGCCCCTACGAGCAGTACTTC.

The CDR3 loop reads CASSDPIARPHTEAFF. In DNA form, the CDR3 reads TGTGCCAGCAGCGACCCCATCGCCAGGCCCCACACTGAAGCTTTCTTT. The V gene is TRBV9, the J gene TRBJ1-1; no clear D gene. CDR3 length: 16 amino acids. V lost 3 bases and J 3 bases, leaving 18 bases between the germline ends. The germline gives CDR1 SGDLS, CDR2 YYNGEE.

Turning to this clone: At one of its ends the junction is not consistent with the germline gene, which may arise from a read error. J is TRBJ2-5 and V is TRBV7-7; tentatively, D is TRBD1 (6 bases). The CDR3 runs to 14 residues. Germline V CDR1 and CDR2: SSHAT, FNYEAQ (reference sequence). CDR3 residues: CASSTTGTTQTQYF. The CDR3 nucleotides are TGTGCTAGCAGCACAACCGGGACAACTCAGACCCAGTACTTC.

V gene TRBV5-1 combines with J gene TRBJ2-1; 9 nucleotides align to TRBD2. The V gene's germline CDR1 is SGHRS and CDR2 YFSETQ. V shed 4 bases and J 0 bases; nucleotides not matched to a gene: 5. The CDR3 is 16 amino acids. The CDR3 nucleotides read TGCGCCAGCAGCCAAGCTAGCGGGAACTCCTACAATGAGCAGTTCTTC. As protein: CASSQASGNSYNEQFF.

The V and J genes are TRBV28 and TRBJ1-3; perhaps TRBD1 as D (6 bases). Trimming shortened V by 3 bases and J by 3 bases, and 12 bases separated the two germline ends. CDR3 length equals 15 residues. In germline, CDR1 is MDHEN, CDR2 SYDVKM. The CDR3 here is CASSFKGGVGNTIYF. DNA for the CDR3: TGTGCCAGCAGTTTTAAAGGGGGAGTTGGAAACACCATATATTTT. Full variable domain (remainder filled in from reference TRBV28 and TRBJ1-3): DVKVTQSSRYLVKRTGEKVFLECVQDMDHENMFWYRQDPGLGLRLIYFSYDVKMKEKGDIPEGYSVSREKKERFSLILESASTNQTSMYLCASSFKGGVGNTIYFGEGSWLTVV.

The CDR3 sequence is CASSTYSGNEQYF. As DNA, the CDR3 is TGTGCCAGTAGCACCTACTCGGGGAACGAGCAGTACTTC. The V and J genes are TRBV19 and TRBJ2-7, with D possibly matching TRBD2 (5 bases). The ends were cut back, 6 bases at V and 5 bases at J, with 14 bases in the middle. CDR3 length: 13 residues. The germline CDR1 and CDR2 sequences are LNHDA and SQIVND (reference sequence).

The J gene is TRBJ2-7, the V gene TRBV19, with D possibly matching TRBD1 (5 bases). In germline, CDR1 is LNHDA, CDR2 SQIVND (reference sequence). The length of the CDR3 is 13 residues. V lost 7 bases and J 7 bases, leaving 17 bases between the germline ends. CDR3 amino acids: CASTGQGSEEQYF. CDR3 coding DNA: TGTGCCAGTACGGGTCAGGGTTCTGAGGAGCAGTACTTC.

V usage is TRBV10-3 and J usage is TRBJ2-1; D ambiguous. This CDR3 is built from 14 residues. The V end lost 1 base, the J end lost 7 bases, and 11 bases lay between the germline ends. CDR1 is ENHRY, CDR2 SYGVKD, per germline. CDR3: CAISEYRDLNEQFF. The CDR3 DNA reads as TGTGCCATCAGTGAGTATAGGGATCTGAATGAGCAGTTCTTC.

V gene TRBV19 combines with J gene TRBJ2-5; D possibly corresponds to TRBD1 (5 bases). This CDR3 comprises 12 residues. Germline CDR1 reads LNHDA; CDR2 reads SQIVND (reference sequence). Trimming took off 5 bases at V and 7 bases at J, with 11 bases between the two ends. The CDR3 loop is CASSEGHGTQYF. Written as DNA, the CDR3 is TGTGCCAGTAGTGAAGGACATGGGACCCAGTACTTC.

The rearrangement links TRBV5-1 to TRBJ1-5; 9 bases map to TRBD1. This CDR3 has 15 amino acids. Trimming removed 4 bases from V and 6 bases from J; junction bases left unmatched: 8. Germline V gene data show CDR1 as SGHRS and CDR2 as YFSETQ. The DNA for the CDR3 is TGCGCCAGCAGCAGCGGGACAGGGAATGGTCAGCCCCAGCATTTT. Translation: CASSSGTGNGQPQHF.

This clone came up a few times. The chain has TRBV18 and TRBJ1-6, with TRBD1 matching over 7 bases. Per germline, CDR1 KGHSH and CDR2 LQKENI. The CDR3 is 18 residues long. Unmatched junction bases numbered 15, after V lost 1 base and J lost 9 bases. In DNA form, the CDR3 reads TGTGCCAGCTCACCACGGATCACAGTTGGCCAGGGGGGTTCACCCCTCCACTTT. Amino acid sequence: CASSPRITVGQGGSPLHF.

The J gene is TRBJ1-1, the V gene TRBV5-1, with D perhaps matching TRBD1 (5 bases). This CDR3 is 12 amino acids long. The germline V and J ends were trimmed by 0 bases and 11 bases, with 11 bases remaining between them. Germline CDR1 is SGHRS and CDR2 is YFSETQ. CDR3 sequence: CASSLVGASAFF. In DNA form, the CDR3 reads TGCGCCAGCAGCTTGGTTGGGGCATCGGCTTTCTTT.

The chain links TRBV7-2 to TRBJ2-7; 7 positions agree with TRBD1. The CDR3 spans 14 residues. Losses at the gene ends were 6 bases for V and 0 bases for J; bases not matched to a gene: 5. Germline CDR1 is SGHTA and CDR2 is FQGNSA. The CDR3 bases are TGTGCCAGCAGGACCGGGACAGCCTCCTACGAGCAGTACTTC. Its protein product is CASRTGTASYEQYF.

V and J are TRBV6-9 and TRBJ1-4, with 9 bases matching TRBD1. CDR1 and CDR2 from the germline V gene are MNHGY and SVAAGI. The CDR3 sequence is 16 residues long. Germline trimming cut 5 bases from V and 8 bases from J; bases unmatched to any gene: 12. The CDR3 sequence: CASSPPATGGTEKLFF. CDR3 nucleotide sequence: TGTGCCAGCAGTCCCCCCGCGACAGGGGGGACGGAAAAACTGTTTTTT.

The V and J genes are TRBV29-1 and TRBJ2-7; D not resolved. Per germline, CDR1 SQVTM and CDR2 ANQGSEA. The CDR3 runs to 12 residues. V was cut by 3 bases and J by 0 bases, with 6 bases left in between. The CDR3 coding sequence is TGCAGCGTTGAGGGCAGCTCCTACGAGCAGTACTTC. Amino acid sequence: CSVEGSSYEQYF.

The chain is built from TRBV6-5 and TRBJ1-1; possible D gene TRBD1, 6 bases. Germline assignment: CDR1 MNHEY and CDR2 SVGAGI. V lost 5 bases to trimming and J lost 6 bases, with 10 bases between them. CDR3 length equals 12 residues. The CDR3 coding sequence is TGTGCCAGCAGTCACAGGGCGGCTGAAGCTTTCTTT. Translation: CASSHRAAEAFF.

This chain links TRBV10-1 with TRBJ2-1; 11 bases map to TRBD1. V was clipped by 2 bases and J by 10 bases; unmatched bases: 4. The CDR3 runs 14 residues. Per the germline V gene, CDR1 is WNHNN and CDR2 is SYGVQD (reference sequence). The CDR3 bases are TGCGCCAGCAGTGAGAGGACAGGGGGCATGGAGCAGTTCTTC. Protein sequence: CASSERTGGMEQFF.

This chain uses TRBV19 with TRBJ2-7, with 12 nucleotides matching TRBD2. Trimming removed 5 bases from V and 6 bases from J; junction bases left unmatched: 5. In germline, CDR1 is LNHDA, CDR2 SQIVND (reference sequence). There are 14 residues in the CDR3. CDR3 sequence (DNA): TGTGCCAGTAGTCCCGGGACTAGCGGGCGCGAGCAGTACTTC. Amino acids: CASSPGTSGREQYF.